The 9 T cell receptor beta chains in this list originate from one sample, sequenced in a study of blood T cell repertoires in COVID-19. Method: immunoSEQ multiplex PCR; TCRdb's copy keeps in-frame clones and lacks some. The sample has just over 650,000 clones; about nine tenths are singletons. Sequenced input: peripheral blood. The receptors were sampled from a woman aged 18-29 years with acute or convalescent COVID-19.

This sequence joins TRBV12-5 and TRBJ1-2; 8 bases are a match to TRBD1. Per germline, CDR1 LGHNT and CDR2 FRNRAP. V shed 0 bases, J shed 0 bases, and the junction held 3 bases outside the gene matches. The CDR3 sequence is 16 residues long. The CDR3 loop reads CASGLVLRGPNYGYTF. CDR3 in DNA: TGTGCTAGTGGTTTGGTACTCAGGGGGCCTAACTATGGCTACACCTTC.

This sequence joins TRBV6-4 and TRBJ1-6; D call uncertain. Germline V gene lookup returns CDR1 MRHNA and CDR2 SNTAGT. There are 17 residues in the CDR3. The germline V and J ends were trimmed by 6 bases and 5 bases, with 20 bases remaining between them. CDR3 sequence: CASSRYGGQVDNSPLHF. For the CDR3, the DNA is TGTGCCAGCAGCCGCTACGGAGGCCAGGTCGATAATTCACCCCTCCACTTT.

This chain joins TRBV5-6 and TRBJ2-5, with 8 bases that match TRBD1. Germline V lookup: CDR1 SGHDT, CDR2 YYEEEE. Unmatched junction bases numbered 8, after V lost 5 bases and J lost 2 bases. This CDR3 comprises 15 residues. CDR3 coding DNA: TGTGCCAGCAGGGCGCGAGGGACAGGACAAGAGACCCAGTACTTC. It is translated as CASRARGTGQETQYF.

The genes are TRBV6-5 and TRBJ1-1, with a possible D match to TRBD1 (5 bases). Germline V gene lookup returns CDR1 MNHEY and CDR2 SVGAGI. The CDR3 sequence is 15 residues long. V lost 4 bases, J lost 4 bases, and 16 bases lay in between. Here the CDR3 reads CASSLGRGAGTEAFF. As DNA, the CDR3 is TGTGCCAGCAGTTTAGGGAGGGGCGCGGGCACTGAAGCTTTCTTT.

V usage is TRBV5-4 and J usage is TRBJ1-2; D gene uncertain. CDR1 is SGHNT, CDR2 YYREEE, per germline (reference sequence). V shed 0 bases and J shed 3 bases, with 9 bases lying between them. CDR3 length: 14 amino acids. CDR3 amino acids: CASSLGGGYYGYTF. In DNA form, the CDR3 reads TGTGCCAGCAGCTTGGGGGGAGGATACTATGGCTACACCTTC.

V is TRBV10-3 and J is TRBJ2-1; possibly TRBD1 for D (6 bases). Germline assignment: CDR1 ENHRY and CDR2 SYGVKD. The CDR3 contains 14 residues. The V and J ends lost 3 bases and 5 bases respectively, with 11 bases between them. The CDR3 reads CAISDRNRDNEQFF. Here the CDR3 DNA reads TGTGCCATCAGTGATCGGAACAGGGACAATGAGCAGTTCTTC.

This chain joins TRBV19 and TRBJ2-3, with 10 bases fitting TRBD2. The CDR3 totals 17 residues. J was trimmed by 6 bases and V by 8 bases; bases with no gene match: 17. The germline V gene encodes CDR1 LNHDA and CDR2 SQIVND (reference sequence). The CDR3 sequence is CASYETSGRGNEDTQYF. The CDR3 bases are TGTGCCAGTTACGAGACTAGCGGGCGGGGCAACGAGGATACGCAGTATTTT.

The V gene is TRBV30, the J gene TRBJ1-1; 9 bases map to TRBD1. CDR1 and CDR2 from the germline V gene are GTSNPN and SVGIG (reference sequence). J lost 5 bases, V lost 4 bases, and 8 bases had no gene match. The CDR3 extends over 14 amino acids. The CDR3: CAWTKDRGGTEAFF. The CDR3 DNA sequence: TGTGCCTGGACCAAGGACAGGGGTGGGACTGAAGCTTTCTTT.

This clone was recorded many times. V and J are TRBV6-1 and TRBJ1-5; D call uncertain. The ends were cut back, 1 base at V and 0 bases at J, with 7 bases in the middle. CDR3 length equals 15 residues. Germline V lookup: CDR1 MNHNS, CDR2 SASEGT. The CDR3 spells CASSEDINSNQPQHF. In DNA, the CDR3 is TGTGCCAGCAGTGAAGACATAAATAGCAATCAGCCCCAGCATTTT.